This T cell receptor beta chain was sequenced during a study of blood T cell repertoires in COVID-19. Turning to the study itself: Samples came from the United States, Italy and Spain, spanning acute and convalescent COVID-19. The cDNA or gDNA used as material had been derived from T cells, B-cell-depleted T cells, or PBMCs.

Those enrolled in Seattle joined during active infection and were followed longitudinally afterward. Generated by immunoSEQ multiplex PCR, the TCRdb table keeps only in-frame clones and is missing some. The table shows under 200,000 clones, with less than 90% occurring only once. There are 13 residues in the CDR3. Looked up from germline, CDR1 is MNHEY and CDR2 is SVGAGI. V was cut by 6 bases and J by 5 bases, with 14 bases left in between. The sequencing sample was made of peripheral blood. The sequence derives from a woman aged 60-70 years with COVID-19, enrolled during active disease. The chain couples TRBV6-5 to TRBJ2-7; TRBD2 is a possible D gene (5 bases). Here the CDR3 DNA reads TGTGCCAGCAGAAGAGGGATGTGGAACGAGCAGTACTTC. This sequence encodes CASRRGMWNEQYF.